This T cell receptor (beta chain) was obtained from a study of T cell repertoires in cytomegalovirus infection. The overall study: Public TCR beta signatures indicated both CMV infection and matching HLA type.

Overall study results and limits: The cumulative frequency of public TCR beta families identified carriers of CMV plus the relevant HLA. Clonotypes of TCR beta that were HLA-C-restricted and CMV-specific dominated the ex vivo response.

TCRdb reprocessed the reads with MiXCR, giving one entry per CDR3 protein. The sample lists roughly 140,000 distinct CDR3 sequences; about a quarter were seen once. The sample holds many counts of this clonotype. Its specificity is not known. Germline loops: CDR1 MGHRA, CDR2 YSYEKL. Trimming removed 0 bases from V and 5 bases from J; junction bases left unmatched: 9. The CDR3 consists of 16 residues. The sequencing input was PBMCs. This receptor was taken from a human donor in good health (CMV status not recorded). Some clones in this sample may be carry-over from other donors' samples. The V and J genes are TRBV4-1 and TRBJ1-2; 7 nucleotides line up with TRBD1. This chain's CDR3 is CASSQDPMTGYYGYTF. CDR3 nucleotide sequence: TGCGCCAGCAGCCAAGACCCGATGACAGGGTATTATGGCTACACCTTC.